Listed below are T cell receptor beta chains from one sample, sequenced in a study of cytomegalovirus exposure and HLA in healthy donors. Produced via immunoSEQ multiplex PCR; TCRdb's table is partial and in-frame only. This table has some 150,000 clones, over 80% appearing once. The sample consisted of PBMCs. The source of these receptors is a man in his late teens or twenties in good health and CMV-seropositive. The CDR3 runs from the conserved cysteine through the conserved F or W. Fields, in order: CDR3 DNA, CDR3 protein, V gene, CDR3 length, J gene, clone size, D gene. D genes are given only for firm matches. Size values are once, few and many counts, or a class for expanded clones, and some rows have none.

CDR3nt: TGCGCCAGCAGCCAAGCCAACAGGGGACTTAACTATGGCTACACCTTC
CDR3aa: CASSQANRGLNYGYTF
v_gene: TRBV4-1
len: 16
j_gene: TRBJ1-2
abundance: .
d_gene: TRBD1

CDR3nt: TGTGCCAGCAGCCTGCTCTCTAGCGGGAGGGGGAATGAGCAGTTCTTC
CDR3aa: CASSLLSSGRGNEQFF
v_gene: TRBV14
len: 16
j_gene: TRBJ2-1
abundance: .
d_gene: TRBD2

CDR3nt: TGTGCCAGCAGCTCCTCGGGGGGAGGAATGGATACGCAGTATTTT
CDR3aa: CASSSSGGGMDTQYF
v_gene: TRBV13
len: 15
j_gene: TRBJ2-3
abundance: .
d_gene: TRBD2

CDR3nt: TGTGCCAGCAGCGCCACAGGGGGGCAAATCTATGGCTACACCTTC
CDR3aa: CASSATGGQIYGYTF
v_gene: TRBV9
len: 15
j_gene: TRBJ1-2
abundance: .
d_gene: TRBD1

CDR3nt: TGCGCCAGCAGCTTAACGGACGAGCAGTACTTC
CDR3aa: CASSLTDEQYF
v_gene: TRBV5-1
len: 11
j_gene: TRBJ2-7
abundance: .
d_gene: .

CDR3nt: TGCGCCAGCAGCTTTACCCCGGGAGAGAAGACCCAGTACTTC
CDR3aa: CASSFTPGEKTQYF
v_gene: TRBV5-1
len: 14
j_gene: TRBJ2-5
abundance: .
d_gene: .

CDR3nt: TGTGCCACCAGCGGAAGCCCGACGGACACAGAATATCAGCCCCAGCATTTT
CDR3aa: CATSGSPTDTEYQPQHF
v_gene: TRBV15
len: 17
j_gene: TRBJ1-5
abundance: .
d_gene: .

CDR3nt: TGTGCCTGGAGTGTTGGAGATGCAGATACGCAGTATTTT
CDR3aa: CAWSVGDADTQYF
v_gene: TRBV30
len: 13
j_gene: TRBJ2-3
abundance: .
d_gene: .

CDR3nt: TGTGCCAGCATGATAGCGGGAGGGGCGTCCTACGAGCAGTACTTC
CDR3aa: CASMIAGGASYEQYF
v_gene: TRBV6-5
len: 15
j_gene: TRBJ2-7
abundance: .
d_gene: TRBD2

CDR3nt: TGTGCCAGCAGTTTAGCCGGGACAGGGAGACATGAGCAGTTCTTC
CDR3aa: CASSLAGTGRHEQFF
v_gene: TRBV28
len: 15
j_gene: TRBJ2-1
abundance: few
d_gene: TRBD1

CDR3nt: TGTGCCAGCAGCTTGGAGGAACAGCCTCTACCCCTCTACGAGCAGTACTTC
CDR3aa: CASSLEEQPLPLYEQYF
v_gene: TRBV5-5
len: 17
j_gene: TRBJ2-7
abundance: once
d_gene: .

CDR3nt: TGTGCCTGGAGCTCCCGGGGAGTACTCGGGGAGCTGTTTTTT
CDR3aa: CAWSSRGVLGELFF
v_gene: TRBV30
len: 14
j_gene: TRBJ2-2
abundance: .
d_gene: .

CDR3nt: TGTGCCAGCAGTTTAGAAGGGACAGGGGCATCTGGCTACACCTTC
CDR3aa: CASSLEGTGASGYTF
v_gene: TRBV27
len: 15
j_gene: TRBJ1-2
abundance: .
d_gene: TRBD1

CDR3nt: TGCGCCAGCAGTGCGGGGTTATACTACGAGCAGTACTTC
CDR3aa: CASSAGLYYEQYF
v_gene: TRBV10-1
len: 13
j_gene: TRBJ2-7
abundance: few
d_gene: .

CDR3nt: TGTGCCGCCACGGACTGGAACACTGAAGCTTTCTTT
CDR3aa: CAATDWNTEAFF
v_gene: TRBV10-3
len: 12
j_gene: TRBJ1-1
abundance: .
d_gene: .

CDR3nt: TGTGCCAGCAGCCAAGATGTGGGGGGCTCCTACAATGAGCAGTTCTTC
CDR3aa: CASSQDVGGSYNEQFF
v_gene: TRBV4-2
len: 16
j_gene: TRBJ2-1
abundance: .
d_gene: .

CDR3nt: TGCAGCGTTGCCAGGGGGTTCGGAGAGACCCAGTACTTC
CDR3aa: CSVARGFGETQYF
v_gene: TRBV29-1
len: 13
j_gene: TRBJ2-5
abundance: .
d_gene: TRBD1

CDR3nt: TGCAGCGTTGTGAATCAGGTTTCTAACAATGAGCAGTTCTTC
CDR3aa: CSVVNQVSNNEQFF
v_gene: TRBV29-1
len: 14
j_gene: TRBJ2-1
abundance: few
d_gene: .

CDR3nt: TGTGCCAGCAGCTTGGGCGCCGGCCAAGAGACCCAGTACTTC
CDR3aa: CASSLGAGQETQYF
v_gene: TRBV5-4
len: 14
j_gene: TRBJ2-5
abundance: .
d_gene: .

CDR3nt: TGTGCCAGCAGCTCGTTAAGCACAGATACGCAGTATTTT
CDR3aa: CASSSLSTDTQYF
v_gene: TRBV11-3
len: 13
j_gene: TRBJ2-3
abundance: .
d_gene: .

CDR3nt: TGTGCCAGCAGTTATAGCGGGGCTCGCACCTACGAGCAGTACTTC
CDR3aa: CASSYSGARTYEQYF
v_gene: TRBV11-1
len: 15
j_gene: TRBJ2-7
abundance: .
d_gene: TRBD2

CDR3nt: TGCGCCAGCAGTGATGGACAGGGCACTGAAGCTTTCTTT
CDR3aa: CASSDGQGTEAFF
v_gene: TRBV10-1
len: 13
j_gene: TRBJ1-1
abundance: .
d_gene: TRBD1

CDR3nt: TGTGCCTGGAGTTGGGAGTTTCGGAACACTGAAGCTTTCTTT
CDR3aa: CAWSWEFRNTEAFF
v_gene: TRBV30
len: 14
j_gene: TRBJ1-1
abundance: .
d_gene: .

CDR3nt: TGCGCCAGCAGTGAAGTGGGAGGGCCAGGGGATACGCAGTATTTT
CDR3aa: CASSEVGGPGDTQYF
v_gene: TRBV10-1
len: 15
j_gene: TRBJ2-3
abundance: once
d_gene: TRBD2

CDR3nt: TGCGCCAGCAGCCCAGGGGCAGGGGGTACCTACGAGCAGTACTTC
CDR3aa: CASSPGAGGTYEQYF
v_gene: TRBV5-1
len: 15
j_gene: TRBJ2-7
abundance: few
d_gene: TRBD1

CDR3nt: TGTGCCAGCAGTTACTCAAGGACAGGGGACACTGAAGCTTTCTTT
CDR3aa: CASSYSRTGDTEAFF
v_gene: TRBV6-6
len: 15
j_gene: TRBJ1-1
abundance: .
d_gene: TRBD1

CDR3nt: TGTGCCTGGAGGACCGCCCCAGGGGAAAAACTGTTTTTT
CDR3aa: CAWRTAPGEKLFF
v_gene: TRBV30
len: 13
j_gene: TRBJ1-4
abundance: .
d_gene: .

CDR3nt: TGTGCCAGCAGCCTGTGGAGGACTAGCGGGTCGTCAAGCACAGATACGCAGTATTTT
CDR3aa: CASSLWRTSGSSSTDTQYF
v_gene: TRBV27
len: 19
j_gene: TRBJ2-3
abundance: .
d_gene: TRBD2

CDR3nt: TGTGCCAGCAGCCCGATTGGGCCGGACAGGGAAAGGAACTATGGCTACACCTTC
CDR3aa: CASSPIGPDRERNYGYTF
v_gene: TRBV4-2
len: 18
j_gene: TRBJ1-2
abundance: .
d_gene: TRBD1

CDR3nt: TGCGCCAGCAGCTCCTCAGGGGACGGCTACACCTTC
CDR3aa: CASSSSGDGYTF
v_gene: TRBV5-1
len: 12
j_gene: TRBJ1-2
abundance: .
d_gene: .

CDR3nt: TGTGCCAGCAGCTTATCATGGACTAGCGAGACTCCCGAGACCCAGTACTTC
CDR3aa: CASSLSWTSETPETQYF
v_gene: TRBV11-3
len: 17
j_gene: TRBJ2-5
abundance: few
d_gene: TRBD2